Below, 7 T cell receptor beta chains from the same sample are listed, as sequenced in a study of CD8+CD57+ T cells in acquired aplastic anemia. Profiling that covered TCR beta VDJ and CDR3 relied on genomic DNA as its template. TCRdb itself ran the reads through MiXCR, one entry per CDR3 protein. The profile shows around 150,000 distinct CDR3 sequences, more than 35% of them singletons. The sequencing sample was made of sorted CD4+, CD8+, or CD8+CD57+ T cells (not recorded which) from PBMCs. These TCRs come from a human donor in good health, serving as a control.

This chain connects TRBV20-1 to TRBJ2-1; D gene ambiguous. The CDR3 extends over 14 amino acids. V was clipped by 2 bases and J by 2 bases, with 10 bases between them. Looked up from germline, CDR1 is DFQATT and CDR2 is SNEGSKA (reference sequence). The CDR3 region is CSARSAYPYNEQFF. CDR3 DNA: TGCAGTGCTAGATCCGCGTACCCCTACAATGAGCAGTTCTTC.

J is TRBJ2-1 and V is TRBV20-1, with a tentative D call TRBD2 (5 bases). The germline V gene encodes CDR1 DFQATT and CDR2 SNEGSKA (reference sequence). This CDR3 contains 15 residues. The ends were cut back, 3 bases at V and 1 base at J, with 13 bases in the middle. The chain's CDR3 is CSARAEVTSYNEQFF. The CDR3, as DNA: TGCAGTGCTAGGGCGGAGGTTACTTCCTACAATGAGCAGTTCTTC.

This clonotype was detected many times. The chain is built from TRBV20-1 and TRBJ1-4; weak D call: TRBD1 (5 bases). The germline CDR1 and CDR2 sequences are DFQATT and SNEGSKA (reference sequence). This CDR3 is 16 amino acids long. Trimming removed 5 bases at V and 7 bases at J, with 23 bases between. The CDR3 sequence: CSAGVAGWVLGEKLFF. The CDR3 region has the DNA TGCAGTGCTGGGGTGGCAGGGTGGGTATTAGGTGAAAAACTGTTTTTT.

Comment on this clonotype: Germline is not matched at one junction end, which may reflect a read error. V usage is TRBV19 and J usage is TRBJ1-5, with a possible D match to TRBD1 (6 bases). The CDR3 is made up of 16 amino acids. Germline loops: CDR1 LNHDA, CDR2 SQIVND (reference sequence). The CDR3 region has the DNA TGTGCCAGTAGTACCCCGGACAGCAATGGCAATCTGCCCCAGCATTTT. Translating it yields CASSTPDSNGNLPQHF.

This clonotype was seen ten or more times. The V gene is TRBV2, the J gene TRBJ2-7; D may be TRBD1 (6 bases). CDR1 is SNHLY and CDR2 is FYNNEI in the germline V gene. Trimming left V 5 bases short and J 4 bases short, with 9 bases between. CDR3 length: 12 amino acids. CDR3 protein: CASSTGMYEQYF. As DNA, the CDR3 is TGTGCCAGCAGTACAGGGATGTACGAGCAGTACTTC.

This rearrangement joins TRBV3-1 to TRBJ1-2; no firm D call. The germline V gene has CDR1 LGHDT and CDR2 YNNKEL (reference sequence). The CDR3 is made up of 15 amino acids. Trimming pared 3 bases from V and 2 bases from J, leaving 13 bases between. The DNA for the CDR3 is TGTGCCAGCAGCCAGAGGACGGGAGGGAACTATGGCTACACCTTC. This sequence encodes CASSQRTGGNYGYTF.

This clonotype showed up many times. The CDR3 here is CASSLAGLAGRSSYEQYF. In nucleotides, the CDR3 is TGTGCCAGCAGCTTAGCGGGTCTAGCGGGAAGGAGCTCCTACGAGCAGTACTTC. The V call is TRBV7-9, the J call TRBJ2-7; TRBD2 agrees at 9 bases. Germline V gives CDR1 SEHNR, CDR2 FQNEAQ (reference sequence). V lost 0 bases to trimming and J lost 0 bases; unmatched junction nucleotides: 9. The CDR3 covers 18 residues.